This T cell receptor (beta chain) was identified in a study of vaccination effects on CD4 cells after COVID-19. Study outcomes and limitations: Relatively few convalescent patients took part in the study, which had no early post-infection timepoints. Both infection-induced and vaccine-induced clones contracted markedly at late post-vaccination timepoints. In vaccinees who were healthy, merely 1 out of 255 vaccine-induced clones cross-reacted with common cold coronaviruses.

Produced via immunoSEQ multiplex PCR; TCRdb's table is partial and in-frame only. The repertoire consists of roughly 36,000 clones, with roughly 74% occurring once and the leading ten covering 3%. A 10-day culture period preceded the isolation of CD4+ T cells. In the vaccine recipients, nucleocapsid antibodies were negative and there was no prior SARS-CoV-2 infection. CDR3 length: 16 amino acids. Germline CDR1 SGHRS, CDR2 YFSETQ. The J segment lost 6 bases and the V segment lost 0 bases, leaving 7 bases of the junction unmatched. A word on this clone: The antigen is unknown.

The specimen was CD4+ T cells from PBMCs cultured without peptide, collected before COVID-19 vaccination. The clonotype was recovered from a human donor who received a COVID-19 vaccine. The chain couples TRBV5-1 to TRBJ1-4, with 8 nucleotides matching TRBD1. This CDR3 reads CASSLGQGARDEKLFF. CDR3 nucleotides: TGCGCCAGCAGCTTGGGGCAGGGGGCGCGTGATGAAAAACTGTTTTTT.